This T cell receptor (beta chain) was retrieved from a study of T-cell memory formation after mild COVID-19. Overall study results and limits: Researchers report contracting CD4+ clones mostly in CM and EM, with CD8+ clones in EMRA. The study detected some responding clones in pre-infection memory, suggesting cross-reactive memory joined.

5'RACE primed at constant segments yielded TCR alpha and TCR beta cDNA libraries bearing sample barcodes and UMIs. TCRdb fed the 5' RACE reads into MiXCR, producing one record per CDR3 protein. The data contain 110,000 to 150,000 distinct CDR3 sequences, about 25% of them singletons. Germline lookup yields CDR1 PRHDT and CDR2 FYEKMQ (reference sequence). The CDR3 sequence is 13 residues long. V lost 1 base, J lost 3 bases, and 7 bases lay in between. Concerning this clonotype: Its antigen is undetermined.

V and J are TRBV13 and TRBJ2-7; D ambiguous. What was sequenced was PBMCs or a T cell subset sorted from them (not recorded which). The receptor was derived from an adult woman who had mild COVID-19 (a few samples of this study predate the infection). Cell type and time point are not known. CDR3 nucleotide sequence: TGTGCCAGCAGCTTAGAAAGTAGCTACGAGCAGTACTTC. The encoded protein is CASSLESSYEQYF.